The rows below give T cell receptor beta chains drawn from one sample of a study of Graves' ophthalmopathy and Graves' hyperthyroidism. Via MiXCR, TCRdb re-called the multiplex PCR reads, giving one row per CDR3 protein. The sample holds 300,000 to 500,000 distinct CDR3 sequences, 15% to 17% seen once. The sequencing sample was made of peripheral blood. These receptors were taken from a woman under 30 with stable Graves' hyperthyroidism. Each CDR3 is given with its conserved first and last residue. A D gene is named only where the DNA matches it firmly. Rows give clone size only sometimes, using once, few, many, or a class for an expanded clone.

CDR3 DNA: TGTGCCAGCAGTTTATCCACAGGGGGAGAGACCCAGTACTTC; CDR3 protein: CASSLSTGGETQYF; J gene: TRBJ2-5; V gene: TRBV12-3/TRBV12-4; D gene: TRBD1; clone size: many
CDR3 DNA: TGTGCCAGCAGTTTAGCGTCAGGACAGGGGGCTGAAGAGCAGTACTTC; CDR3 protein: CASSLASGQGAEEQYF; J gene: TRBJ2-7; V gene: TRBV12-3/TRBV12-4; D gene: TRBD1; clone size: few
CDR3 DNA: TGTGCCAGCAGCTTAAGTAGCACTGAAGCTTTCTTT; CDR3 protein: CASSLSSTEAFF; J gene: TRBJ1-1; V gene: TRBV13; D gene: .; clone size: many
CDR3 DNA: TGCAGCGTTGAATCAGGGAACACTGAAGCTTTCTTT; CDR3 protein: CSVESGNTEAFF; J gene: TRBJ1-1; V gene: TRBV29-1; D gene: .; clone size: many
CDR3 DNA: TGTGCCAGCTCACGACAGGGGGCAATCACCATTGAAGCTTTCTTT; CDR3 protein: CASSRQGAITIEAFF; J gene: TRBJ1-1; V gene: TRBV18; D gene: TRBD1; clone size: few
CDR3 DNA: TGTGCCAGCAGCTTAACGACAGGGGGCCTCTACGAGCAGTACTTC; CDR3 protein: CASSLTTGGLYEQYF; J gene: TRBJ2-7; V gene: TRBV11-2; D gene: TRBD1; clone size: many
CDR3 DNA: TGTGCCAGCAGTTTTGGCGGGGACAATTCACCCCTCCACTTT; CDR3 protein: CASSFGGDNSPLHF; J gene: TRBJ1-6; V gene: TRBV6-2/TRBV6-3; D gene: .; clone size: many
CDR3 DNA: TGTGCCAGCAGCATTAGCGGGGCGACCTACGAGCAGTACTTC; CDR3 protein: CASSISGATYEQYF; J gene: TRBJ2-7; V gene: TRBV6-2/TRBV6-3; D gene: TRBD2; clone size: many
CDR3 DNA: TGTGCCAGCAGTTTAACCAGGGGACAAACCTACGAGCAGTACTTC; CDR3 protein: CASSLTRGQTYEQYF; J gene: TRBJ2-7; V gene: TRBV27; D gene: .; clone size: many
CDR3 DNA: TGCAGCGTGGGGGGGGGCCGCTATGGCTACACCTTC; CDR3 protein: CSVGGGRYGYTF; J gene: TRBJ1-2; V gene: TRBV29-1; D gene: .; clone size: many
CDR3 DNA: TGTGCCACCAGTGATTGGGGGTACACTCAGCCCCAGCATTTT; CDR3 protein: CATSDWGYTQPQHF; J gene: TRBJ1-5; V gene: TRBV24-1; D gene: .; clone size: many
CDR3 DNA: TGCGCCAGCAGCTTGGATTTCGGACAGACTTACTATGGCTACACCTTC; CDR3 protein: CASSLDFGQTYYGYTF; J gene: TRBJ1-2; V gene: TRBV5-1; D gene: .; clone size: few
CDR3 DNA: TGTGCCAGCAGCTCTCTTCGGGGAACTGAAGCTTTCTTT; CDR3 protein: CASSSLRGTEAFF; J gene: TRBJ1-1; V gene: TRBV5-5; D gene: .; clone size: many
CDR3 DNA: TGTGCCAGCAGCCTCGTGAGTGGGAATACTTTCTACGATCAGTACTTC; CDR3 protein: CASSLVSGNTFYDQYF; J gene: TRBJ2-7; V gene: TRBV27; D gene: .; clone size: .
CDR3 DNA: TGTGCCAGCAGCCAGGGACTTGTTTTTGTCGAGCAGTACTTC; CDR3 protein: CASSQGLVFVEQYF; J gene: TRBJ2-7; V gene: TRBV7-2; D gene: .; clone size: many
CDR3 DNA: TGTGCCAGCAGAGGACAGGGGGCGCGGAACACTGAAGCTTTCTTT; CDR3 protein: CASRGQGARNTEAFF; J gene: TRBJ1-1; V gene: TRBV2; D gene: TRBD1; clone size: many
CDR3 DNA: TGTGCCAGCAGCTTAGGGGGTACCGGGGGTGAGCAGTACTTC; CDR3 protein: CASSLGGTGGEQYF; J gene: TRBJ2-7; V gene: TRBV5-6; D gene: .; clone size: once
CDR3 DNA: TGTGCCAGTAGTATATCGGACCAAGAGACCCAGTACTTC; CDR3 protein: CASSISDQETQYF; J gene: TRBJ2-5; V gene: TRBV19; D gene: .; clone size: many
CDR3 DNA: TGTGCCAGCAGTGACCGGGGCTACTTTCAGCCCCAGCATTTT; CDR3 protein: CASSDRGYFQPQHF; J gene: TRBJ1-5; V gene: TRBV6-1; D gene: .; clone size: many
CDR3 DNA: TGTGCCAGCTCACCGGGACAGACGAGGACTGAAGCTTTCTTT; CDR3 protein: CASSPGQTRTEAFF; J gene: TRBJ1-1; V gene: TRBV18; D gene: TRBD1; clone size: .
CDR3 DNA: TGTGCCTCCTTTGGTACTGAAGCTTTCTTT; CDR3 protein: CASFGTEAFF; J gene: TRBJ1-1; V gene: TRBV7-9; D gene: .; clone size: many
CDR3 DNA: TGTGCCAGCAGTTTAAGCTGGGATCAGCCCCAGCATTTT; CDR3 protein: CASSLSWDQPQHF; J gene: TRBJ1-5; V gene: TRBV28; D gene: .; clone size: many
CDR3 DNA: TGTGCCAGCAGCCCGGGACTAGTTTACGAGCAGTACTTC; CDR3 protein: CASSPGLVYEQYF; J gene: TRBJ2-7; V gene: TRBV7-8; D gene: TRBD2; clone size: many
CDR3 DNA: TGTGCCAGCACTCCCGCGCCGGGACGGGCGCCTGGGGCCAACGTCCTGACTTTC; CDR3 protein: CASTPAPGRAPGANVLTF; J gene: TRBJ2-6; V gene: TRBV6-2/TRBV6-3; D gene: .; clone size: .
CDR3 DNA: TGTGCCACCCGCCCTCCGGGACTCCAAGAGACCCAGTACTTC; CDR3 protein: CATRPPGLQETQYF; J gene: TRBJ2-5; V gene: TRBV2; D gene: .; clone size: few
CDR3 DNA: TGTGCCACCAGCAGAGTTGGAAGGCAACACGCGAACACCGGGGAGCTGTTTTTT; CDR3 protein: CATSRVGRQHANTGELFF; J gene: TRBJ2-2; V gene: TRBV15; D gene: .; clone size: many
CDR3 DNA: TGTGCCAGCAGCTATGACTCTAGCTCCTACGAGCAGTACTTC; CDR3 protein: CASSYDSSSYEQYF; J gene: TRBJ2-7; V gene: TRBV6-5; D gene: .; clone size: .
CDR3 DNA: TGTGCCAGCAGCCGCCGCAATCAGCCCCAGCATTTT; CDR3 protein: CASSRRNQPQHF; J gene: TRBJ1-5; V gene: TRBV27; D gene: .; clone size: .
CDR3 DNA: TGTGCCAGCAGTTTCTTATTCACCGGGGAGCTGTTTTTT; CDR3 protein: CASSFLFTGELFF; J gene: TRBJ2-2; V gene: TRBV12-3/TRBV12-4; D gene: .; clone size: .
CDR3 DNA: TGTGCCAGCTCACCGGGGGACACCAACATTGGCTACACCTTC; CDR3 protein: CASSPGDTNIGYTF; J gene: TRBJ1-2; V gene: TRBV18; D gene: .; clone size: many
CDR3 DNA: TGCAGCGCCAGGGGTAACAGGGCCGATTCACCCCTCCACTTT; CDR3 protein: CSARGNRADSPLHF; J gene: TRBJ1-6; V gene: TRBV29-1; D gene: .; clone size: .
CDR3 DNA: TGTGCCAGCAGTTACTCGCGACAGGGGGGGCAAGAGACCCAGTACTTC; CDR3 protein: CASSYSRQGGQETQYF; J gene: TRBJ2-5; V gene: TRBV6-5; D gene: TRBD1; clone size: .
CDR3 DNA: TGTGCCAGCAGCTTAGAGGATTTGGGCCTCTCCTACGAGCAGTACTTC; CDR3 protein: CASSLEDLGLSYEQYF; J gene: TRBJ2-7; V gene: TRBV7-8; D gene: .; clone size: many
CDR3 DNA: TGCGCCAGCAGCCAAGAGCCGAGGACAGGATCTTACGAGCAGTACTTC; CDR3 protein: CASSQEPRTGSYEQYF; J gene: TRBJ2-7; V gene: TRBV4-1; D gene: TRBD1; clone size: .
CDR3 DNA: TGTGCCAGCCGTGGGGGCCCCACCGGGGAGCTGTTTTTT; CDR3 protein: CASRGGPTGELFF; J gene: TRBJ2-2; V gene: TRBV6-4; D gene: .; clone size: many
CDR3 DNA: TGTGCCAGCAGCCCCCCCGGGAGTCGGGAGAAGGGCGAGCAGTACTTC; CDR3 protein: CASSPPGSREKGEQYF; J gene: TRBJ2-7; V gene: TRBV7-8; D gene: .; clone size: many
CDR3 DNA: TGCGCCAGCACCAGCGAGGGTTCGGGGGAGCAGTACTTC; CDR3 protein: CASTSEGSGEQYF; J gene: TRBJ2-7; V gene: TRBV5-1; D gene: .; clone size: many
CDR3 DNA: TGTGCCAGCAGTTTCCGGGACAGGGGTGGAGAGACCCAGTACTTC; CDR3 protein: CASSFRDRGGETQYF; J gene: TRBJ2-5; V gene: TRBV6-5; D gene: TRBD1; clone size: .
CDR3 DNA: TGTGCTAGTGGCTCCTCCGGGACAGAAGAGACCCAGTACTTC; CDR3 protein: CASGSSGTEETQYF; J gene: TRBJ2-5; V gene: TRBV12-5; D gene: TRBD1; clone size: few
CDR3 DNA: TGTGCCAGCAGCCAAGGGGGCGTGAACACTGAAGCTTTCTTT; CDR3 protein: CASSQGGVNTEAFF; J gene: TRBJ1-1; V gene: TRBV3-1; D gene: .; clone size: many
CDR3 DNA: TGTGCCAGTAGTGCGCAGGGGGGACACATGAACACTGAAGCTTTCTTT; CDR3 protein: CASSAQGGHMNTEAFF; J gene: TRBJ1-1; V gene: TRBV19; D gene: TRBD1; clone size: many
CDR3 DNA: TGTGCCAGCAGAACCCCCCTACGGGGGGCTAACTATGGCTACACCTTC; CDR3 protein: CASRTPLRGANYGYTF; J gene: TRBJ1-2; V gene: TRBV6-9; D gene: .; clone size: many
CDR3 DNA: TGTGCCAGCAGTAACGGACAGTTTCAGCCCCAGCATTTT; CDR3 protein: CASSNGQFQPQHF; J gene: TRBJ1-5; V gene: TRBV6-5; D gene: .; clone size: many
CDR3 DNA: TGCGCCAGCAGAGACAGGGCCTATAATTCACCCCTCCACTTT; CDR3 protein: CASRDRAYNSPLHF; J gene: TRBJ1-6; V gene: TRBV10-2; D gene: TRBD1; clone size: many